This T cell receptor (beta chain) was found in a study of T cells after somatic rescue of genetic block. Germline CDR1 and CDR2: MNHNY and SVGAGI (reference sequence). CDR3 length equals 11 residues. V was pared by 5 bases and J by 8 bases, with 9 bases between. Repertoires were generated with immunoSEQ multiplex PCR, while TCRdb's copy carries only in-frame clones and drops some. The repertoire consists of fewer than 150,000 clones, with under 95% occurring once and the leading ten covering around 1.5%. The receptor was isolated from a woman under 30. The chain employs TRBV6-6 and TRBJ1-2; no firm D call. The sequenced sample consisted of peripheral blood mononuclear cells (PBMCs). The chain's CDR3 is CASSIDGGYTF. The DNA of the CDR3 is TGTGCCAGCAGTATAGATGGGGGCTACACCTTC.